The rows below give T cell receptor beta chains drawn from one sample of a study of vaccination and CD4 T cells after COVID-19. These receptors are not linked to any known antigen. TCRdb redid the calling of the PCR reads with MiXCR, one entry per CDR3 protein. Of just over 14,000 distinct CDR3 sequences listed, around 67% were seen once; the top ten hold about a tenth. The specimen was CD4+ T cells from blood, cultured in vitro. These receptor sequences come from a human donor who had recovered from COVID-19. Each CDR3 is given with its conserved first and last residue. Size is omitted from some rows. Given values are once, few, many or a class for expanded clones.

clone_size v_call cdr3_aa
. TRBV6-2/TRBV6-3 CASSPEERARNQPQHF
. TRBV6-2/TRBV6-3 CASSYHGTAQETQYF
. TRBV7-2 CASSPSGRGPTNEKLFF
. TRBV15 CATRREQGLNYEQYF
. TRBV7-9 CASSRNNHRDQSYEQYF
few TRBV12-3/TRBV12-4 CASSSTGGPDTQYF
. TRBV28 CASKRATNTIYF
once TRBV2 CASSAPRGRTSSYEQYF
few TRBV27 CASSISGSRYTGELFF
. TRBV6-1 CASRPWTGALYGYTF
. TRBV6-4 CASSWREGEKLFF
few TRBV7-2 CASSLDGHQPQHF
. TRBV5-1 CASSLHPTNQETQYF
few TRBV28 CASRVVGYGYTF
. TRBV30 CAWSGPRNQPQHF
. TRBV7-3 CASSRGSIRGPGELFF
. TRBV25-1 CASSDSSQETQYF
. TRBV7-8 CASSYSRGRDQPQHF
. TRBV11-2 CASSLGLSQPQHF
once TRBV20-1 CSASRDRGNQPQHF
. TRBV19 CASNLGGPEGETQYF
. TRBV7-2 CASSTGQGGTYEQYF
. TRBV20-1 CSALRDRGTEAFF
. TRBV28 CASSLVRETQYF
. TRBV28 CASSLEAAAKNIQYF
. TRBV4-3 CASSQRGQGAREQYF
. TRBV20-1 CSARLGTDTEAFF
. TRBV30 CAWDRGRGEKLFF
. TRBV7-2 CASSLVRGRSPLHF
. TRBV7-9 CASSLPGTGNIQYF
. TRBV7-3 CASSPDAGQGLGGYTF
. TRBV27 CASRTGTSTYEQYF
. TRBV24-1 CATSDLLGQETQYF
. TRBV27 CASSRTENYGYTF
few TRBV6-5 CASSYGYRDRGIVEAFF
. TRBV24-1 CATSDPSGSKYEQYF
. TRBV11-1 CASSPPATEAFF
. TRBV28 CASSWAGGNTEAFF
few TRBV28 CAIQGASNQPQHF
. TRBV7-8 CASSSSGQGASNSPLHF
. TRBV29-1 CSVARDRGLEGSDTQYF
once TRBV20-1 CSARTPGTAEAFF
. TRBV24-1 CATSVAGSSYNEQFF
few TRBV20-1 CSASPTTGWKQPQHF
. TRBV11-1 CASSLLVTEAFF
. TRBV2 CASVGRLNQPQHF
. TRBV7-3 CASSLVRSTEAFF
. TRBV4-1 CASSQDPRPGELFF
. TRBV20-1 CSARRGQLPSYNSPLHF
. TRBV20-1 CSAHLEGGGFRNSPLHF
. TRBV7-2 CASSLGISGANAAAFF
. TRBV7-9 CASTPGLAVTGELFF
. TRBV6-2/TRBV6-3 CASSYDDARGNEKLFF